This TCR beta chain was sequenced during a study of T cells in localized non-small cell lung cancer. Study-wide points: Adjacent uninvolved lung tissue had the highest T cell clonality, exceeding tumor. Adjacent lung was found to contain a median roughly 60 of the top 100 tumor clones. Since sequencing was restricted to only one region of the tumor, intratumor heterogeneity remains a possibility.

TCRdb's table, derived via immunoSEQ multiplex PCR, lists solely in-frame clones and lacks some. This table has about 1,400 clones, 25% to 30% appearing once. Concerning this clone: What it binds is not known.

The germline CDR1 and CDR2 sequences are LNHDA and SQIVND (reference sequence). Deletions cut 7 bases from V and 2 bases from J, with 12 bases between. The CDR3 length is 14 residues. The clonotype originates from a woman aged 18 to 49 with stage III lung adenocarcinoma. Sequencing was performed on normal lung tissue next to the tumor, taken before any cancer treatment. This sequence joins TRBV19 and TRBJ1-5; D is possibly TRBD1 (6 bases). The CDR3 DNA sequence: TGTGCCAGTAACCTAGGGGGGCGCAATCAGCCCCAGCATTTT. Encoded protein: CASNLGGRNQPQHF.